A selection of T cell receptor beta chains follows, all from one sample in a study of T cells after yellow fever vaccination. TCRdb redid the calling of the 5' RACE reads with MiXCR, one entry per CDR3 protein. The data show roughly 500,000 distinct CDR3 sequences, with over 15% seen just once and about 13% held by the top ten. This sample comprised PBMCs, obtained 15 days after the yellow fever booster vaccination. The source is a man in his thirties or forties who received the YFV17D yellow fever vaccine. Each CDR3 is given with its conserved first and last residue.

CASSGREHYNEQFF,TRBJ2-1,TRBV7-9
CASSGGTGDGEKLFF,TRBJ1-4,TRBV5-1
CASRGTANYNEQFF,TRBJ2-1,TRBV3-1
CASSQDRGLRPYSNQPQHF,TRBJ1-5,TRBV4-3
CASSFWGDTEAFF,TRBJ1-1,TRBV28
CASSLAGRAETQYF,TRBJ2-5,TRBV7-9
CASSYTSYEQYF,TRBJ2-7,TRBV6-6
CASSLGQNTEAFF,TRBJ1-1,TRBV12-3/TRBV12-4
CSAIKQSNSYNEQFF,TRBJ2-1,TRBV20-1
CAISPRASTDTQYF,TRBJ2-3,TRBV10-3
CASSQDLNGEKSEQYF,TRBJ2-7,TRBV4-3
CASSVPGHGVAGELFF,TRBJ2-2,TRBV9
CASSPPTSRETQYF,TRBJ2-5,TRBV18
CASSVVEGVNTEAFF,TRBJ1-1,TRBV9
CAILESGSLNEQFF,TRBJ2-1,TRBV10-3
CSARAGGGGRGEQFF,TRBJ2-1,TRBV20-1
CATSDSRSVYEQYF,TRBJ2-7,TRBV24-1
CASSLVADLQETQYF,TRBJ2-5,TRBV5-1
CASSIGTGRSEQFF,TRBJ2-1,TRBV19
CASNRGANYEQYF,TRBJ2-7,TRBV5-1
CASSLAVDQTGETQYF,TRBJ2-5,TRBV5-1
CASSLSPDSHFHNEQFF,TRBJ2-1,TRBV27
CASSISGDSYEQYF,TRBJ2-7,TRBV9
CASSLDPSTGWYYGYTF,TRBJ1-2,TRBV7-9
CASSYVARGTYEQYF,TRBJ2-7,TRBV6-5
CASSLSSVGGGGRTLHF,TRBJ1-6,TRBV7-2